The TCR beta chain described here comes from a study of OX40 agonist ivuxolimab in advanced cancers. Measured with immunoSEQ multiplex PCR; TCRdb has only the in-frame clones, and not every one. The table has over 15,000 clones, roughly 71% seen once; the top ten hold around 12%. V shed 3 bases and J shed 1 base, with 9 bases lying between them. The CDR3 is made up of 14 amino acids. Germline CDR1 MGHRA, CDR2 YSYEKL. The V and J genes are TRBV4-1 and TRBJ1-1, with TRBD1 as a possible D gene (5 bases). Sequenced here: CD4+ or CD8+ T cells sorted from blood, sampled in a trial of the OX40 agonist ivuxolimab. This sequence was found in an adult with an advanced solid tumor such as melanoma, head and neck, liver or kidney cancer. The CDR3 here is CASSQGQGNTEAFF. DNA for the CDR3: TGCGCCAGCAGCCAGGGGCAGGGGAACACTGAAGCTTTCTTT.